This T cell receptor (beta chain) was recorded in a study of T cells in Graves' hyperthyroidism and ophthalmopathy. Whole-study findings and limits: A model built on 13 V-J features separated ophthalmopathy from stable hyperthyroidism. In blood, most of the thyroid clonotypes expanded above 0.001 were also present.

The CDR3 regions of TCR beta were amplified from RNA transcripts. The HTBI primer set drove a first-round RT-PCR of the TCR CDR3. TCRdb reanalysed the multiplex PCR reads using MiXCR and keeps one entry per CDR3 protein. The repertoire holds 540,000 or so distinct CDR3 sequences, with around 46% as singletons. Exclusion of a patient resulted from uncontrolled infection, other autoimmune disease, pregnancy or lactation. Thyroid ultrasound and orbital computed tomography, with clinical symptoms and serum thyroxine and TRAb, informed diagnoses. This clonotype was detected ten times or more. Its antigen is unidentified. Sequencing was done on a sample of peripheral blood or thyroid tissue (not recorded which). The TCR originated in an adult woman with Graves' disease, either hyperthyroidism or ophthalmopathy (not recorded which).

CDR3 in DNA: TGTGCCAGCAGCAAGGCGGGTAACACTGAAGCTTTCTTT. Translation gives CASSKAGNTEAFF. The chain recombines TRBV13 with TRBJ1-1; D not certain. Germline CDR1 reads PRHDT; CDR2 reads FYEKMQ (reference sequence). CDR3 length: 13 residues. Trimming took 5 bases from V and 2 from J, leaving 9 bases between them.